The entry that follows covers one T cell receptor beta chain sequence. The repertoire was sequenced with immunoSEQ multiplex PCR; TCRdb's copy has only in-frame clones and lacks some. The sample yields some 21,000 clones, 70% to 90% seen once. The record originates from a study of blood T cell repertoires in COVID-19. Germline-derived CDR1 and CDR2 are SGHNT and YYREEE (reference sequence). The V gene end was trimmed by 4 bases and the J gene end by 2 bases; junction bases not matched to a gene: 10. This CDR3 spans 17 amino acids. This receptor was taken from a man aged 50-59 years with active COVID-19. The sample taken for sequencing was peripheral blood. The chain is built from TRBV5-4 and TRBJ2-3, with 10 bases lining up with TRBD2. The CDR3 DNA follows: TGTGCCAGCAGCCTAGAACCTGGACTAGCGGCCACAGATACGCAGTATTTT. Amino acid sequence: CASSLEPGLAATDTQYF. Looking up the rest from reference TRBV5-4 and TRBJ2-3 gives the full variable domain: ETGVTQSPTHLIKTRGQQVTLRCSSQSGHNTVSWYQQALGQGPQFIFQYYREEENGRGNFPPRFSGLQFPNYSSELNVNALELDDSALYLCASSLEPGLAATDTQYFGPGTRLTVL.